This TCR beta chain was identified in a study of blood T cell repertoires in COVID-19. In the authors' workflow: Amplification with reference gene primers provided the estimates of nucleated cell counts. Sequenced by immunoSEQ multiplex PCR; TCRdb stores in-frame clones only, minus some. V and J calls and clone size are copied from that table; D and trimming were computed from the DNA. This sample carries 180,000 or so clones, roughly 82% of them seen once, and the ten largest clones take approximately 10%. The CDR3 loop spans 18 amino acids. The germline CDR1 and CDR2 sequences are LGHNA and YNFKEQ. Germline trimming cut 0 bases from V and 2 bases from J; bases unmatched to any gene: 10.

The sequenced material came from PBMCs or T cells enriched from blood (not recorded which). The receptor comes from a man in his forties or fifties who had recovered from COVID-19. This sequence joins TRBV4-2 and TRBJ2-7; 10 bases fit TRBD2. In DNA, the CDR3 is TGTGCCAGCAGCCAAGAATCTAGCGGGGGATTGAGGACCTACGAGCAGTACTTC. It encodes CASSQESSGGLRTYEQYF.